A selection of T cell receptor beta chains follows, all from one sample in a study of cytomegalovirus exposure and HLA in healthy donors. Using immunoSEQ multiplex PCR, the repertoire was profiled, and TCRdb retains in-frame clones only, with some absent. This repertoire shows about 120,000 clones, over 60% found once; its top ten account for around 1.2%. Sequenced material: PBMCs. These receptors originate from a woman aged 30 to 39 in good health and CMV-seronegative. Each CDR3 is given with its conserved first and last residue. The D gene is left open where the match is weak. Part of the rows lack a size; the others show once, few, many or a class for expanded clones.

j_gene,d_gene,v_gene,abundance,len,CDR3nt,CDR3aa
TRBJ2-3,.,TRBV29-1,.,12,TGCAGCGTTGAATTAAGCACAGATACGCAGTATTTT,CSVELSTDTQYF
TRBJ1-2,.,TRBV5-6,.,13,TGTGCCAGCAGCTTGGCAGGGTACGGTGGCTACACCTTC,CASSLAGYGGYTF
TRBJ1-3,.,TRBV6-5,few,15,TGTGCCAGCAGTTACTCGAGGACAGCTGGAAACACCATATATTTT,CASSYSRTAGNTIYF
TRBJ1-2,.,TRBV4-3,.,14,TGCGCCAGCAGCCAAGATCAGGCTTCGCTCGGCTACACCTTC,CASSQDQASLGYTF
TRBJ2-7,TRBD1,TRBV7-8,.,17,TGTGCCAGCAGCTCGCAACCCGGGACAGGGGTTTTGAGAGAGCAGTACTTC,CASSSQPGTGVLREQYF
TRBJ1-2,.,TRBV5-5,.,14,TGTGCCAGCAGCTCTCTAGGTGGTCCGAGTGGCTACACCTTC,CASSSLGGPSGYTF
TRBJ1-5,.,TRBV28,.,14,TGTGCCAGCAGTCTGCAGGGTTGGGCTCAGCCCCAGCATTTT,CASSLQGWAQPQHF
TRBJ1-1,TRBD1,TRBV7-2,.,11,TGTGCCAGCAGCTTCGGACAGGGAGCTTTCTTT,CASSFGQGAFF
TRBJ1-1,.,TRBV28,.,15,TGTGCCAGCACTTGGAGGGCGGATAGGAACACTGAAGCTTTCTTT,CASTWRADRNTEAFF
TRBJ2-6,.,TRBV28,.,15,TGTGCCAGCAGTCCCGACAGGTCTGGGGCCAACGTCCTGACTTTC,CASSPDRSGANVLTF